These 13 T cell receptor beta chains came from one sample sequenced in a study of T cell responses to AZD1222 COVID-19 vaccine (dated by TCRdb to about 2021). In the paper's terms, the time point label means: baseline before first vaccination. The library relied on the immunoSEQ multiplex PCR assay. TCRdb provides this immuneACCESS table in a form limited to in-frame rearrangements. Some clones are lacking; in checked studies, under half of them reflect an unresolved V gene, and why the rest are absent is not known. Across this sample there are about 130,000 clones, with roughly 90% seen only once. The ten largest clones take up around 1.5% of the sample. The sequencing here drew on peripheral blood, taken on day 0 of AZD1222 vaccination. These receptors were taken from an adult in good health.

This clone has only one observation. V usage is TRBV4-1 and J usage is TRBJ1-2, with TRBD1 matching 8 bases. Trimming took 5 bases from V and 5 from J; bases not matched to a gene: 7. The germline V gene encodes CDR1 MGHRA and CDR2 YSYEKL. This CDR3 is 14 amino acids long. This CDR3 reads CASSAQGVSYGYTF. CDR3 bases: TGCGCCAGCAGCGCACAGGGGGTCTCATATGGCTACACCTTC.

This clone has a handful of counts. V gene TRBV28 combines with J gene TRBJ2-7, with D uncertain. The germline V gene has CDR1 MDHEN and CDR2 SYDVKM. This CDR3 is 16 amino acids long. V was pared by 2 bases and J by 0 bases, with 14 bases between. The CDR3 spells CASSLGPSFFSYEQYF. The CDR3 DNA follows: TGTGCCAGCAGTTTAGGGCCTTCATTTTTCTCCTACGAGCAGTACTTC. The full variable domain, with the rest looked up from reference TRBV28 and TRBJ2-7, is DVKVTQSSRYLVKRTGEKVFLECVQDMDHENMFWYRQDPGLGLRLIYFSYDVKMKEKGDIPEGYSVSREKKERFSLILESASTNQTSMYLCASSLGPSFFSYEQYFGPGTRLTVT.

The chain is built from TRBV27 and TRBJ2-1, with no clear D. The CDR3 covers 13 residues. Germline V gene sequence: CDR1 MNHEY, CDR2 SMNVEV (reference sequence). Trimming pared 4 bases from V and 4 bases from J, leaving 8 bases between. The CDR3 nucleotides are TGTGCCAGCAGTTCGGGCTCGTACAATGAGCAGTTCTTC. As protein: CASSSGSYNEQFF.

The chain recombines TRBV13 with TRBJ1-1; D not resolved. Germline CDR1 reads PRHDT; CDR2 reads FYEKMQ (reference sequence). The CDR3 loop spans 13 amino acids. Trimming took off 2 bases at V and 1 base at J, with 5 bases between the two ends. CDR3 sequence reads: CASSLTKNTEAFF. The CDR3 DNA reads as TGTGCCAGCAGCTTAACGAAGAACACTGAAGCTTTCTTT.

The gene calls are TRBV5-4 and TRBJ1-1; 7 bases agree with TRBD1. The CDR3 spans 13 residues. Germline V lookup: CDR1 SGHNT, CDR2 YYREEE (reference sequence). V shed 0 bases, J shed 6 bases, and the junction held 2 bases outside the gene matches. CDR3 in amino acids: CASSLVGQAEAFF. The CDR3 nucleotides read TGTGCCAGCAGCTTGGTCGGACAGGCTGAAGCTTTCTTT.

The V and J genes are TRBV7-9 and TRBJ2-7; TRBD2 matches 8 bases. The CDR3 loop spans 12 amino acids. CDR1 and CDR2 (germline): SEHNR, FQNEAQ (reference sequence). After removal of 0 bases from V and 12 bases from J, the junction contained 4 bases not matched to a gene. The DNA of the CDR3 is TGTGCCAGCAGCTTAGCCGGGAGGGGACGGTACTTC. Its protein is CASSLAGRGRYF.

The chain joins TRBV6-2 or TRBV6-3 to TRBJ1-2, with a tentative D call TRBD1 (5 bases). Germline values: CDR1 MNHEY, CDR2 SVGEGT. The length of the CDR3 is 15 residues. V was pared by 0 bases and J by 3 bases, with 11 bases between. CDR3 DNA: TGTGCCAGCAGTTACTCCCTGTTGGGGGACTATGGCTACACCTTC. Encoded protein: CASSYSLLGDYGYTF.

CDR3 coding DNA: TGTGCCAGCAGCGGCGTAGCGATTTTGGGACAGACTAGACCGAACACTGAAGCTTTCTTT. Protein sequence: CASSGVAILGQTRPNTEAFF. This chain uses TRBV21-1 with TRBJ1-1; TRBD1 reflects the table's D call only, with no check against the DNA. TRBV21-1 is a recognized pseudogene. The CDR3 covers 20 residues.

The rearrangement links TRBV6-2 or TRBV6-3 to TRBJ2-5; TRBD2 aligns across 12 bases. Germline V CDR1 and CDR2: MNHEY, SVGEGT. This CDR3 is built from 16 residues. Germline trimming cut 5 bases from V and 5 bases from J; bases unmatched to any gene: 9. CDR3 loop: CASSALLAGGGETQYF. CDR3 nucleotide sequence: TGTGCCAGCAGTGCTCTCCTAGCGGGAGGGGGGGAGACCCAGTACTTC.

The chain uses TRBV5-1 and TRBJ2-7; the match to TRBD2 covers 10 bases. This CDR3 contains 15 residues. V shed 0 bases, J shed 7 bases, and the junction held 7 bases outside the gene matches. Germline V gene data show CDR1 as SGHRS and CDR2 as YFSETQ. The CDR3 protein is CASSLEPGSGGEQYF. The CDR3 DNA follows: TGCGCCAGCAGCTTGGAGCCGGGTAGCGGGGGGGAGCAGTACTTC.

The rearrangement uses TRBV27 and TRBJ2-2; the D gene is possibly TRBD1 (6 bases). The germline V and J ends were trimmed by 0 bases and 4 bases, with 6 bases remaining between them. CDR3 length: 14 amino acids. The V gene's germline CDR1 is MNHEY and CDR2 SMNVEV (reference sequence). In DNA, the CDR3 is TGTGCCAGCAGTTTATCAGGGGGCACCGGGGAGCTGTTTTTT. Its protein product is CASSLSGGTGELFF.

The DNA of the CDR3 is TGTGCCAGCAGCTTAGTTACAGGGTATAATTCACCCCTCCACTTT. This translates into CASSLVTGYNSPLHF. The gene calls are TRBV7-2 and TRBJ1-6; a weak D match, TRBD1 (6 bases). CDR3 length equals 15 residues. The germline CDR1 and CDR2 sequences are SGHTA and FQGNSA. V lost 1 base and J 4 bases, leaving 8 bases between the germline ends.

This clone was observed a handful of times. V usage is TRBV5-6 and J usage is TRBJ1-1, with D hard to call. CDR3 length equals 12 residues. Trimming took 3 bases from V and 4 from J, leaving 7 bases between them. Germline assignment: CDR1 SGHDT and CDR2 YYEEEE. The CDR3 DNA reads as TGTGCCAGCAGCTGGATGGGCACTGAAGCTTTCTTT. This translates into CASSWMGTEAFF.